Listed here is a single TCR beta chain. Germline V gene lookup returns CDR1 MNHEY and CDR2 SMNVEV (reference sequence). V was cut by 4 bases and J by 0 bases, with 16 bases left in between. The CDR3 sequence is 17 residues long. This specimen comes from a study of blood T cell repertoires in COVID-19. The repertoire was sequenced with immunoSEQ multiplex PCR; TCRdb's copy has only in-frame clones and lacks some. The sample includes roughly 350,000 clones, around 87% seen only once; the top ten take less than 11%. Material for sequencing was peripheral blood. V usage is TRBV27 and J usage is TRBJ2-1, with D tentatively TRBD2 (6 bases). This TCR was sampled from a woman aged 25 to 39 with COVID-19, enrolled during active disease. CDR3 sequence reads: CASSSRLVSSSYNEQFF. DNA for the CDR3: TGTGCCAGCAGTTCCCGACTAGTCTCTAGCTCCTACAATGAGCAGTTCTTC.